The 10 T cell receptor beta chains below come from one sample, sequenced in a study of radiation and T cells in renal cell carcinoma. The time point here: blood 2 weeks post-SBRT. The treatment is: 15 Gy SBRT to primary tumor, nephrectomy 4 weeks later. Clones were sequenced by immunoSEQ multiplex PCR, and TCRdb holds only the in-frame ones, with some missing. Found here are 100,000 to 150,000 clones, approximately 90% of them singletons; the top ten hold about 5%. Specimen: blood, collected from a patient whose treatment included radiotherapy and nephrectomy. Receptors were obtained from a woman between 65 and 79 years old with renal cell carcinoma.

This clone was seen a single time. The V call is TRBV7-9, the J call TRBJ1-2, with D unclear. Looked up from germline, CDR1 is SEHNR and CDR2 is FQNEAQ (reference sequence). The CDR3 consists of 14 residues. V lost 8 bases, J lost 4 bases, and 17 bases lay in between. CDR3 residues: CASFGQKEGYGYTF. CDR3 bases: TGTGCCAGCTTTGGGCAGAAAGAGGGCTATGGCTACACCTTC.

For the CDR3, the DNA is TGTGCCAGCAGCTTACAGGGTGCAACTAATGAAAAACTGTTTTTT. Protein product: CASSLQGATNEKLFF. This chain connects TRBV9 to TRBJ1-4; D is perhaps TRBD1 (6 bases). CDR1 is SGDLS and CDR2 is YYNGEE in the germline V gene. V was shortened by 4 bases and J by 0 bases, with 10 bases between the two germline ends. The CDR3 has 15 residues.

Here the CDR3 DNA reads TGCGCCAGCAGCTTGAGACAGGGGCCCTACGAGCAGTACTTC. This translates into CASSLRQGPYEQYF. The chain couples TRBV5-1 to TRBJ2-7; 8 bases align to TRBD1. CDR3 size: 14 residues. V lost 1 base and J lost 2; bases outside the gene matches: 2. Germline-derived CDR1 and CDR2 are SGHRS and YFSETQ.

This chain links TRBV27 with TRBJ1-6, with D perhaps TRBD1 (5 bases). The CDR3 is 16 residues long. CDR1 is MNHEY and CDR2 is SMNVEV in the germline V gene (reference sequence). V dropped 2 bases and J dropped 5 bases, with 13 bases sitting between them. CDR3 in amino acids: CASSLGAGRDNSPLHF. The CDR3 nucleotides are TGTGCCAGCAGTTTAGGGGCAGGGAGGGATAATTCACCCCTCCACTTT.

The rearrangement joins TRBV5-6 to TRBJ2-1, with D perhaps given as TRBD1 or TRBD2 (5 bases each). This CDR3 region has 16 residues. Trimming took off 3 bases at V and 8 bases at J, with 21 bases between the two ends. Germline assignment: CDR1 SGHDT and CDR2 YYEEEE. CDR3: CASSWPGPPSKDEQFF. The CDR3, as DNA: TGTGCCAGCAGCTGGCCGGGGCCTCCTTCGAAGGATGAGCAGTTCTTC.

V and J are TRBV19 and TRBJ1-5; maybe TRBD1 (5 bases). Germline loops: CDR1 LNHDA, CDR2 SQIVND (reference sequence). The ends were cut back, 0 bases at V and 3 bases at J, with 9 bases in the middle. The CDR3 sequence is 15 residues long. The CDR3 reads CASSIDGGYNQPQHF. CDR3 bases: TGTGCCAGTAGTATAGATGGGGGGTACAATCAGCCCCAGCATTTT.

CDR3 loop: CASSTIRGGPANEQFF. In nucleotides, the CDR3 is TGTGCCAGCAGCACCATCCGGGGGGGGCCGGCCAATGAGCAGTTCTTC. V is TRBV7-2 and J is TRBJ2-1; 8 bases fit TRBD2. After removal of 5 bases from V and 6 bases from J, the junction contained 12 bases not matched to a gene. CDR1 and CDR2 from the germline V gene are SGHTA and FQGNSA. The CDR3 totals 16 residues.

The V call is TRBV28, the J call TRBJ1-4; possibly TRBD1 for D (5 bases). Germline CDR1 MDHEN, CDR2 SYDVKM. Trimming removed 4 bases at V and 5 bases at J, with 14 bases between. This CDR3 is 15 amino acids long. CDR3 nucleotides: TGTGCCAGCAGTTCTCAGACAGCTGCAAATGAAAAACTGTTTTTT. Amino acid sequence: CASSSQTAANEKLFF.

The rearrangement uses TRBV9 and TRBJ2-3; 12 bases line up with TRBD2. V shed 4 bases, J shed 2 bases, and the junction held 5 bases outside the gene matches. Looked up from germline, CDR1 is SGDLS and CDR2 is YYNGEE. This CDR3 is 16 amino acids long. The chain's CDR3 is CASSTRTSGDTDTQYF. CDR3 sequence (DNA): TGTGCCAGCAGCACCCGGACTAGCGGGGACACAGATACGCAGTATTTT.

The chain combines TRBV5-1 with TRBJ1-1, with D perhaps TRBD1 (6 bases). The CDR3 contains 14 residues. Trimming left V 3 bases short and J 4 bases short, with 13 bases between. Germline lookup yields CDR1 SGHRS and CDR2 YFSETQ. CDR3 in amino acids: CASSSQGGGTEAFF. The DNA for the CDR3 is TGCGCCAGCAGCTCACAGGGTGGGGGCACTGAAGCTTTCTTT. Combining the CDR3 with reference TRBV5-1 and TRBJ1-1 gives the whole variable domain KAGVTQTPRYLIKTRGQQVTLSCSPISGHRSVSWYQQTPGQGLQFLFEYFSETQRNKGNFPGRFSGRQFSNSRSEMNVSTLELGDSALYLCASSSQGGGTEAFFGQGTRLTVV.